These 30 T cell receptor beta chains share one sample of origin, sequenced in a study of T-cell memory formation after mild COVID-19 (dated by TCRdb to the early 2020s). Preparation of the library involved 5' RACE. Data came from an Illumina NovaSeq 6000. TCRdb handled the public reads itself, with Q25 trimming in fastp and clone calling in MiXCR, and kept productive beta chains. Each record represents a unique CDR3 protein, reported with the most common genes and DNA among its rows. The sample data list roughly 190,000 distinct CDR3 sequences, and around 17% of these were observed just once. The biggest ten clones account for roughly 2.3% of the sample. The material sequenced was PBMCs or a T cell subset sorted from them (not recorded which). The receptors were sampled from an adult woman who had mild COVID-19 (a few samples of this study predate the infection). The sample titles of this study are shuffled in the database, so cell type and time point are left out; the donor was told from shared clones.

The chain has TRBV5-1 and TRBJ2-3; the match to TRBD1 covers 7 bases. The CDR3 loop spans 15 amino acids. Germline V gene lookup returns CDR1 SGHRS and CDR2 YFSETQ. Losses at the gene ends were 4 bases for V and 2 bases for J; bases not matched to a gene: 7. In nucleotides, the CDR3 is TGCGCCAGCAGCGACCCGGGACAGCACACAGATACGCAGTATTTT. Translating it yields CASSDPGQHTDTQYF.

This clonotype was observed a handful of times. The chain uses TRBV19 and TRBJ1-1, with 9 positions matching TRBD1. The trim removed 4 bases at V and 10 bases at J, leaving 22 bases unmatched. This CDR3 has 18 amino acids. Germline V gene lookup returns CDR1 LNHDA and CDR2 SQIVND (reference sequence). CDR3 nucleotide sequence: TGTGCCAGTAGTACCTACGGACCGGGACAGGGAGTTTCTTTTTTAGCTTTCTTT. Translation gives CASSTYGPGQGVSFLAFF.

The V and J genes are TRBV2 and TRBJ2-1; 8 bases are a match to TRBD1. The V gene's germline CDR1 is SNHLY and CDR2 FYNNEI. The CDR3 extends over 15 amino acids. Germline trimming cut 2 bases from V and 5 bases from J; bases unmatched to any gene: 5. This CDR3 is CASSEQGASNNEQFF. The CDR3 DNA sequence: TGTGCCAGCAGTGAACAGGGGGCCTCTAACAATGAGCAGTTCTTC.

In this sample, this clonotype turned up a few times. The chain uses TRBV7-8 and TRBJ2-5; a possible D gene is TRBD1 (6 bases). The CDR3 consists of 15 residues. Between the trimmed V and J ends, which lost 6 bases and 0 bases, there was a span of 14 bases. Germline V gene data show CDR1 as SGHVS and CDR2 as FQNEAQ. The CDR3 nucleotides read TGTGCCAGCAGGCCAAATACAGGGTACCAAGAGACCCAGTACTTC. Its translation is CASRPNTGYQETQYF.

This clonotype appeared a few times. The genes are TRBV20-1 and TRBJ1-2; tentative D call: TRBD1 (5 bases). Trimming left V 0 bases short and J 6 bases short, with 17 bases between. This CDR3 is 15 amino acids long. In germline, CDR1 is DFQATT, CDR2 SNEGSKA (reference sequence). CDR3 loop: CSARDRIRVRNGYTF. In nucleotides, the CDR3 is TGCAGTGCTAGAGATCGAATCAGGGTGAGGAATGGCTACACCTTC.

This clonotype was observed a handful of times. V is TRBV7-2 and J is TRBJ2-5, with 14 bases lining up with TRBD2. The trim removed 0 bases at V and 5 bases at J, leaving 11 bases unmatched. Germline assignment: CDR1 SGHTA and CDR2 FQGNSA. CDR3 length: 19 amino acids. In DNA, the CDR3 is TGTGCCAGCAGCTTAGCCGGACTAGCGGGGGGCGGCCGGGGTGAGACCCAGTACTTC. Residues: CASSLAGLAGGGRGETQYF.

Concerning this clonotype itself: Compared with germline, one end of the junction differs, possibly owing to a read error. This chain joins TRBV25-1 and TRBJ2-7, with 10 nucleotides matching TRBD2. CDR3 length: 14 residues. Looked up from germline, CDR1 is MGHDK and CDR2 is SYGVNS. The CDR3 loop is CASSEGRASGRLDF. CDR3 coding DNA: TGTGCCAGCAGTGAGGGGAGGGCTAGCGGGAGATTGGACTTC.

This clonotype was picked up a small number of times. This chain links TRBV6-1 with TRBJ1-5; D is undetermined. The CDR3 has 14 residues. The germline gives CDR1 MNHNS, CDR2 SASEGT. V dropped 2 bases and J dropped 7 bases, with 12 bases sitting between them. The CDR3 coding sequence is TGTGCCAGCAGTGAAAGGTTAGATAGGCAGCCCCAGCATTTT. This translates into CASSERLDRQPQHF.

The rearrangement joins TRBV5-1 to TRBJ2-7, with 7 bases identical to TRBD1. Germline loops: CDR1 SGHRS, CDR2 YFSETQ. V trimming: 4 bases; J trimming: 3 bases; junction bases outside the gene matches: 4. The CDR3 consists of 13 residues. The CDR3 DNA reads as TGCGCCAGCAGCCCAGGGGGTCACTACGAGCAGTACTTC. Translating it yields CASSPGGHYEQYF.

This clonotype was seen more than once but under ten times. This rearrangement joins TRBV29-1 to TRBJ1-2, with 7 bases fitting TRBD1. V lost 7 bases and J lost 2; bases outside the gene matches: 7. Per germline, CDR1 SQVTM and CDR2 ANQGSEA. This CDR3 has 13 amino acids. The CDR3 reads CSALSTGNYGYTF. The CDR3 DNA follows: TGCAGCGCCTTATCGACAGGGAACTATGGCTACACCTTC. The variable domain in full, with the rest retrieved from reference TRBV29-1 and TRBJ1-2, is SAVISQKPSRDICQRGTSLTIQCQVDSQVTMMFWYRQQPGQSLTLIATANQGSEATYESGFVIDKFPISRPNLTFSTLTVSNMSPEDSSIYLCSALSTGNYGYTFGSGTRLTVV.

This chain uses TRBV5-1 with TRBJ2-3; no clear D gene. V was trimmed by 3 bases and J by 7 bases, leaving 6 bases between them. This CDR3 contains 11 residues. The V gene's germline CDR1 is SGHRS and CDR2 YFSETQ. The CDR3 loop is CASSSGNTQYF. CDR3 nucleotides: TGCGCCAGCAGCTCCGGAAATACGCAGTATTTT.

The rearrangement joins TRBV20-1 to TRBJ1-1; 10 bases line up with TRBD1. The length of the CDR3 is 15 residues. V shed 8 bases and J 1 base; nucleotides not matched to a gene: 10. Germline-derived CDR1 and CDR2 are DFQATT and SNEGSKA (reference sequence). This CDR3 is CSPTRTGGTNTEAFF. CDR3 coding DNA: TGCAGTCCAACACGGACAGGGGGGACGAACACTGAAGCTTTCTTT.

This clonotype was counted a few times. V usage is TRBV5-1 and J usage is TRBJ2-5; D not resolved. There are 14 residues in the CDR3. The germline V gene encodes CDR1 SGHRS and CDR2 YFSETQ. V lost 0 bases and J 0 bases, leaving 6 bases between the germline ends. The CDR3 bases are TGCGCCAGCAGCTTGGACGGGTACCAAGAGACCCAGTACTTC. This sequence encodes CASSLDGYQETQYF.

The rearrangement uses TRBV20-1 and TRBJ2-5; D possibly corresponds to TRBD2 (5 bases). This CDR3 comprises 11 residues. The germline V gene encodes CDR1 DFQATT and CDR2 SNEGSKA (reference sequence). V shed 4 bases and J shed 3 bases, with 6 bases lying between them. The CDR3, as DNA: TGCAGTGCTATCGGGGAAGAGACCCAGTACTTC. Amino acids: CSAIGEETQYF.

This clonotype has a handful of counts. CDR3 nucleotide sequence: TGTGCCAGCAGTGAGTGGTGGGACAGGGGGTCCTACGAGCAGTACTTC. Protein: CASSEWWDRGSYEQYF. The rearrangement uses TRBV6-1 and TRBJ2-7; 11 bases map to TRBD1. The trim removed 3 bases at V and 1 base at J, leaving 5 bases unmatched. The length of the CDR3 is 16 residues. CDR1 and CDR2 from the germline V gene are MNHNS and SASEGT.

This clonotype was seen more than once but under ten times. CDR3 coding DNA: TGTGCCAGCAGCCCCCGGGGTCGCTCCTGGGGAGATACGCAGTATTTT. Its protein product is CASSPRGRSWGDTQYF. V gene TRBV9 combines with J gene TRBJ2-3; tentative D call: TRBD2 (5 bases). V lost 4 bases to trimming and J lost 5 bases, with 20 bases between them. Germline V CDR1 and CDR2: SGDLS, YYNGEE. This CDR3 comprises 16 residues.

This clonotype was counted only a few times. The V gene is TRBV5-1, the J gene TRBJ2-7; perhaps TRBD2 as D (5 bases). The V gene's germline CDR1 is SGHRS and CDR2 YFSETQ. The CDR3 runs to 16 residues. The V end was cut by 7 bases, the J end by 1 base, with 21 bases between. The CDR3 loop reads CASRGQVEAKSYEQYF. In nucleotides, the CDR3 is TGCGCCAGCCGTGGCCAGGTGGAGGCTAAATCCTACGAGCAGTACTTC.

In its sample, this clonotype was seen a few times. For the CDR3, the DNA is TGCGCCAGCAGCTTGGCCAGATCCCCTTCTGGGGCCAACGTCCTGACTTTC. This encodes CASSLARSPSGANVLTF. J is TRBJ2-6 and V is TRBV5-1; D call uncertain. With 0 bases removed from V and 1 base from J, the gap between germline ends came to 11 bases. Germline assignment: CDR1 SGHRS and CDR2 YFSETQ. This CDR3 is built from 17 residues. Supplemented by reference TRBV5-1 and TRBJ2-6, the full variable domain reads KAGVTQTPRYLIKTRGQQVTLSCSPISGHRSVSWYQQTPGQGLQFLFEYFSETQRNKGNFPGRFSGRQFSNSRSEMNVSTLELGDSALYLCASSLARSPSGANVLTFGAGSRLTVL.

The chain carries TRBV7-2 and TRBJ1-1; D possibly corresponds to TRBD1 (5 bases). The germline gives CDR1 SGHTA, CDR2 FQGNSA. Trimming stripped 3 bases from V and 3 bases from J, with 14 bases between. The CDR3 loop spans 15 amino acids. In DNA form, the CDR3 reads TGTGCCAGCAGCTTCCCCTTGGGGGGACACACTGAAGCTTTCTTT. Protein product: CASSFPLGGHTEAFF.

The sample holds a few counts of this clonotype. The genes are TRBV7-9 and TRBJ2-1; 8 positions match TRBD1. J gave up 8 bases and V 7 bases, and 13 bases lay outside the gene matches. Germline CDR1 SEHNR, CDR2 FQNEAQ (reference sequence). The CDR3 contains 15 residues. The CDR3 region has the DNA TGTGCCAGCATCAACCCGACAGGGGTCGACGATGAGCAGTTCTTC. Translating it yields CASINPTGVDDEQFF. Looking up the rest from reference TRBV7-9 and TRBJ2-1 gives the full variable domain: DTGVSQNPRHKITKRGQNVTFRCDPISEHNRLYWYRQTLGQGPEFLTYFQNEAQLEKSRLLSDRFSAERPKGSFSTLEIQRTEQGDSAMYLCASINPTGVDDEQFFGPGTRLTVL.

There are a few counts of this clonotype. J is TRBJ2-4 and V is TRBV15; D is unresolved. Germline CDR1 LNHNV, CDR2 YYDKDF (reference sequence). V lost 0 bases to trimming and J lost 8 bases, with 14 bases between them. The CDR3 length is 15 residues. This chain's CDR3 is CATSRERTLGDIQYF. For the CDR3, the DNA is TGTGCCACCAGCAGAGAACGGACCCTGGGTGACATTCAGTACTTC.

This clonotype was detected only a few times. The V gene is TRBV2, the J gene TRBJ2-6; maybe TRBD1 (6 bases). Germline V gene data show CDR1 as SNHLY and CDR2 as FYNNEI. CDR3 size: 15 residues. The germline V and J ends were trimmed by 7 bases and 3 bases, with 13 bases remaining between them. CDR3 in amino acids: CASTSQGNGANVLTF. For the CDR3, the DNA is TGTGCCAGCACCAGCCAGGGGAATGGGGCCAACGTCCTGACTTTC.

In its sample, this clonotype was seen once. The chain carries TRBV7-2 and TRBJ1-2, with 7 bases aligning to TRBD1. This CDR3 has 17 residues. CDR1 and CDR2 from the germline V gene are SGHTA and FQGNSA. Trimming removed 6 bases from V and 7 bases from J; junction bases left unmatched: 20. For the CDR3, the DNA is TGTGCCAGCAGTCCCGGCCCATGGCGGCAGGGGGTCTGTGGCTACACCTTC. The encoded protein is CASSPGPWRQGVCGYTF.

This clonotype was observed a single time. The chain couples TRBV20-1 to TRBJ2-5; D gene ambiguous. CDR3 size: 12 residues. Germline V gene data show CDR1 as DFQATT and CDR2 as SNEGSKA (reference sequence). The germline V and J ends were trimmed by 2 bases and 4 bases, with 8 bases remaining between them. The CDR3, as DNA: TGCAGTGCTAGATTGTCGGGAGAGACCCAGTACTTC. This sequence encodes CSARLSGETQYF.

This clonotype was counted only a few times. V and J are TRBV29-1 and TRBJ1-3; no definite D call. The CDR3 spans 13 residues. The ends were cut back, 5 bases at V and 4 bases at J, with 12 bases in the middle. Per the germline V gene, CDR1 is SQVTM and CDR2 is ANQGSEA. CDR3 sequence: CSVRGYGGNTIYF. The CDR3 DNA reads TGCAGCGTTAGAGGGTATGGCGGAAACACCATATATTTT.

A few counts support this clonotype. V usage is TRBV24-1 and J usage is TRBJ2-5; TRBD1 matches 7 bases. J was trimmed by 7 bases and V by 7 bases; bases with no gene match: 11. Germline loops: CDR1 KGHDR, CDR2 SFDVKD. This CDR3 has 14 amino acids. The CDR3 reads CATSSRQGIGTQYF. The CDR3 region has the DNA TGTGCCACCAGCTCCCGACAGGGAATTGGGACCCAGTACTTC.

This clonotype appeared a few times. The rearrangement joins TRBV12-3 or TRBV12-4 to TRBJ1-2; D is unresolved. The CDR3 covers 11 residues. The ends were cut back, 3 bases at V and 5 bases at J, with 4 bases in the middle. Here the CDR3 DNA reads TGTGCCAGCAGTTTGGATTATGGCTACACCTTC. It translates to CASSLDYGYTF.

This clonotype was detected only a few times. The chain couples TRBV12-3 or TRBV12-4 to TRBJ2-2; no firm D call. CDR3 length: 13 residues. V shed 5 bases and J shed 2 bases, with 6 bases lying between them. The CDR3 bases are TGTGCCAGCAGTGACTCCAACACCGGGGAGCTGTTTTTT. Translated: CASSDSNTGELFF.

This chain connects TRBV5-1 to TRBJ2-1, with 11 bases matching TRBD2. The CDR3 contains 16 residues. Germline trimming cut 6 bases from V and 3 bases from J; bases unmatched to any gene: 8. The V gene's germline CDR1 is SGHRS and CDR2 YFSETQ. CDR3 sequence reads: CASNPLAGGNYNEQFF. CDR3 DNA sequence: TGCGCCAGCAATCCATTAGCGGGAGGGAACTACAATGAGCAGTTCTTC.

This clonotype has only a few counts. The gene calls are TRBV5-1 and TRBJ1-5; 7 positions agree with TRBD1. J was trimmed by 5 bases and V by 3 bases; bases with no gene match: 2. This CDR3 spans 13 amino acids. Germline values: CDR1 SGHRS, CDR2 YFSETQ. The CDR3 loop reads CASSYDRDQPQHF. Here the CDR3 DNA reads TGCGCCAGCAGCTACGACAGGGATCAGCCCCAGCATTTT.